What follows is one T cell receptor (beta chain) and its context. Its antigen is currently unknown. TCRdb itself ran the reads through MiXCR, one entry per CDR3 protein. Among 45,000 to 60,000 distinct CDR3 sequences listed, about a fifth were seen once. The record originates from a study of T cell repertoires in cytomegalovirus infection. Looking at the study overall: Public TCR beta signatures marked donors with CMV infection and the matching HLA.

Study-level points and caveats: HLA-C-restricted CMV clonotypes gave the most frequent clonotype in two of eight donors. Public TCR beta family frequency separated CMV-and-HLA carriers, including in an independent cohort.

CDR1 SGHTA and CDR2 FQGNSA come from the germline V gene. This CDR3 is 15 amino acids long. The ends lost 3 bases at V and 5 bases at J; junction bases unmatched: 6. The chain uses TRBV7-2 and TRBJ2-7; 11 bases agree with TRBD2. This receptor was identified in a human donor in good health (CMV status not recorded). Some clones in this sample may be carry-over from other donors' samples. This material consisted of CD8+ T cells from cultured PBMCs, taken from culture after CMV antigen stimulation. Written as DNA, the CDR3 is TGTGCCAGCAGCTTCACTAGCGGGAGTACCCACGAGCAGTACTTC. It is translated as CASSFTSGSTHEQYF.